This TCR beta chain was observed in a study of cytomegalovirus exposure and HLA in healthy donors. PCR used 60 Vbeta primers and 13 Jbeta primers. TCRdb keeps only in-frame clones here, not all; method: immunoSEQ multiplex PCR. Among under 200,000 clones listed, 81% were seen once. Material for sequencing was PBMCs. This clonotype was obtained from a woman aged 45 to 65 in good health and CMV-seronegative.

CDR3 region: CASSLDRTSGGYEQYF. In DNA, the CDR3 is TGTGCCAGCAGCTTAGATCGTACTAGCGGGGGGTACGAGCAGTACTTC. The chain has TRBV11-2 and TRBJ2-7; 12 nucleotides align to TRBD2. V lost 0 bases, J lost 4 bases, and 4 bases stayed unmatched. The V gene's germline CDR1 is SGHAT and CDR2 FQNNGV. This CDR3 has 16 amino acids.